This is a list of T cell receptor beta chains from one sample in a study of blood T cell repertoires in COVID-19. The assay was immunoSEQ multiplex PCR, and TCRdb's table has in-frame clones only and misses some. The sample records some 240,000 clones, 60% to 85% being singletons. Specimen: peripheral blood. The receptors shown here come from a woman in her 70s with acute or convalescent COVID-19. Both conserved end residues are part of each CDR3. Each record gives: J gene, D gene, clone size, V gene, CDR3 DNA, CDR3 protein. A D gene is named only where the DNA matches it firmly. Where a row states a size, it is once, few, many or the class of an expanded clone; other rows omit it.

j_gene: TRBJ1-5
d_gene: NA
abundance: NA
v_gene: TRBV19
CDR3nt: TGTGCCAGTGGTCGAGACAGAGGAAATCAGCCCCAGCATTTT
CDR3aa: CASGRDRGNQPQHF

j_gene: TRBJ1-1
d_gene: NA
abundance: NA
v_gene: TRBV20-1
CDR3nt: TGCAGTGCTAAACAGCTCACTGAAGCTTTCTTT
CDR3aa: CSAKQLTEAFF

j_gene: TRBJ2-7
d_gene: TRBD2
abundance: NA
v_gene: TRBV6-5
CDR3nt: TGTGCCAGCAGTTACGGGAGCGGGGGATCCTACGAGCAGTACTTC
CDR3aa: CASSYGSGGSYEQYF

j_gene: TRBJ2-3
d_gene: NA
abundance: NA
v_gene: TRBV30
CDR3nt: TGTGCCTGGAGTGTGTCTGGTAGCGCAGATACGCAGTATTTT
CDR3aa: CAWSVSGSADTQYF

j_gene: TRBJ2-1
d_gene: NA
abundance: NA
v_gene: TRBV19
CDR3nt: TGTGCCAGTACCTCGTCAGGGTATGAGCAGTTCTTC
CDR3aa: CASTSSGYEQFF

j_gene: TRBJ2-3
d_gene: TRBD2
abundance: few
v_gene: TRBV30
CDR3nt: TGTGCCTGGAGGACGCGGGGGACTAGCACAGATACGCAGTATTTT
CDR3aa: CAWRTRGTSTDTQYF

j_gene: TRBJ2-7
d_gene: NA
abundance: NA
v_gene: TRBV7-2
CDR3nt: TGTGCCAGCAGCTTCGCACAGGCCTACGAGCAGTACTTC
CDR3aa: CASSFAQAYEQYF

j_gene: TRBJ2-7
d_gene: NA
abundance: once
v_gene: TRBV21-1
CDR3nt: TGTGCCAGCAGCAAAGTAGGGAGGGGAAGGGTGACCTACGAGCAGTACTTC
CDR3aa: CASSKVGRGRVTYEQYF

j_gene: TRBJ2-2
d_gene: TRBD2
abundance: NA
v_gene: TRBV29-1
CDR3nt: TGCAGCGTTGAAATAGGACTAGCGGGGGGGTCTCCCGGGGAGCTGTTTTTT
CDR3aa: CSVEIGLAGGSPGELFF

j_gene: TRBJ2-2
d_gene: NA
abundance: NA
v_gene: TRBV5-1
CDR3nt: TGCGCCAGCAGCCCGACAGGGAACACCGGGGAGCTGTTTTTT
CDR3aa: CASSPTGNTGELFF

j_gene: TRBJ1-2
d_gene: NA
abundance: few
v_gene: TRBV4-2
CDR3nt: TGTGCCAGCAGCCAGACCCTACAGGAACGAAGTGGCTACACCTTC
CDR3aa: CASSQTLQERSGYTF

j_gene: TRBJ2-1
d_gene: TRBD2
abundance: NA
v_gene: TRBV9
CDR3nt: TGTGCCAGCAGCGCCGGGACTAGCGTCGTGAATGAGCAGTTCTTC
CDR3aa: CASSAGTSVVNEQFF

j_gene: TRBJ2-2
d_gene: TRBD2
abundance: NA
v_gene: TRBV12-5
CDR3nt: TGTGCTAGTGGTCCGGGACTAGCGGGGGGGCGGGGCGGGGAGCTGTTTTTT
CDR3aa: CASGPGLAGGRGGELFF

j_gene: TRBJ2-5
d_gene: NA
abundance: NA
v_gene: TRBV24-1
CDR3nt: TGTGCCACTGCAAATACAGGGTTGGGAGAGACCCAGTACTTC
CDR3aa: CATANTGLGETQYF

j_gene: TRBJ2-5
d_gene: NA
abundance: NA
v_gene: TRBV9
CDR3nt: TGTGCCAGCAGCGTAGAGGACGGGGTAGAAGAGACCCAGTACTTC
CDR3aa: CASSVEDGVEETQYF

j_gene: TRBJ2-3
d_gene: NA
abundance: NA
v_gene: TRBV9
CDR3nt: TGTGCCAGCAGCTCCGGGTACCGGTTTGGAGCGGAGGATACGCAGTATTTT
CDR3aa: CASSSGYRFGAEDTQYF

j_gene: TRBJ1-6
d_gene: TRBD1
abundance: few
v_gene: TRBV5-1
CDR3nt: TGCGCCAGCAGCGCCCAGGGAGGGGGACAGGTTTCACCCCTCCACTTT
CDR3aa: CASSAQGGGQVSPLHF

j_gene: TRBJ1-2
d_gene: TRBD1
abundance: NA
v_gene: TRBV15
CDR3nt: TGTGCCACCTCACCAGACAGGGGGACCTATGGCTACACCTTC
CDR3aa: CATSPDRGTYGYTF

j_gene: TRBJ2-2
d_gene: NA
abundance: NA
v_gene: TRBV11-3
CDR3nt: TGTGCCAGCAGCATCCAAAGCGTCACCGGGGAGCTGTTTTTT
CDR3aa: CASSIQSVTGELFF

j_gene: TRBJ1-2
d_gene: TRBD1
abundance: NA
v_gene: TRBV5-4
CDR3nt: TGTGCCAGCAGCTCCAACAGGGGCTATGGCTACACCTTC
CDR3aa: CASSSNRGYGYTF

j_gene: TRBJ2-1
d_gene: TRBD2
abundance: NA
v_gene: TRBV10-2
CDR3nt: TGCGCCAGCAGAACTAGCGGGGGGGCGGGCCAGCAGTTCTTC
CDR3aa: CASRTSGGAGQQFF

j_gene: TRBJ1-2
d_gene: NA
abundance: few
v_gene: TRBV6-5
CDR3nt: TGTGCCAGCAGTTACGCCAGGGGAACGGCTAACTATGGCTACACCTTC
CDR3aa: CASSYARGTANYGYTF

j_gene: TRBJ2-3
d_gene: NA
abundance: many
v_gene: TRBV3-1/TRBV3-2
CDR3nt: TGTGCCAGCAGCCAAGATTGGGGCTCTTCAGGCACAGATACGCAGTATTTT
CDR3aa: CASSQDWGSSGTDTQYF

j_gene: TRBJ2-1
d_gene: TRBD1
abundance: NA
v_gene: TRBV5-1
CDR3nt: TGCGCCAGCAGCGGGGACAGGGTTCCGTTCTTC
CDR3aa: CASSGDRVPFF

j_gene: TRBJ2-7
d_gene: NA
abundance: NA
v_gene: TRBV6-2/TRBV6-3
CDR3nt: TGTGCCAGCAGTTACCCGGGACTTCCCTACGAGCAGTACTTC
CDR3aa: CASSYPGLPYEQYF

j_gene: TRBJ1-2
d_gene: TRBD1
abundance: NA
v_gene: TRBV5-1
CDR3nt: TGCGCCAGCAGCTCGGAGGCTGGCGCGACAGGGTATGGCTACACCTTC
CDR3aa: CASSSEAGATGYGYTF

j_gene: TRBJ2-5
d_gene: NA
abundance: NA
v_gene: TRBV7-9
CDR3nt: TGTGCCAGCAGCTTAACGGTAGCAGGGGAAGAGACCCAGTACTTC
CDR3aa: CASSLTVAGEETQYF

j_gene: TRBJ2-5
d_gene: NA
abundance: once
v_gene: TRBV30
CDR3nt: TGTGCCTGGAGTGTACCCCCACTAGAGGAGACCCAGTACTTC
CDR3aa: CAWSVPPLEETQYF

j_gene: TRBJ1-2
d_gene: NA
abundance: NA
v_gene: TRBV18
CDR3nt: TGTGCCAGCTCACCGACGGGGGAAAGTAACTATGGCTACACCTTC
CDR3aa: CASSPTGESNYGYTF

j_gene: TRBJ1-5
d_gene: NA
abundance: NA
v_gene: TRBV23-1
CDR3nt: TGCGCCAGCAGGGCCGGACTTCACTCCCATTTT
CDR3aa: CASRAGLHSHF

j_gene: TRBJ1-4
d_gene: NA
abundance: NA
v_gene: TRBV18
CDR3nt: TGTGCCAGCTCATCCACGGGAGGGGAAAAACTGTTTTTT
CDR3aa: CASSSTGGEKLFF